These 9 T cell receptor beta chains were sequenced from one sample in a study of cytomegalovirus exposure and HLA in healthy donors. PCR used 60 Vbeta primers and 13 Jbeta primers. Assay used: immunoSEQ multiplex PCR; TCRdb lists only in-frame clones, some missing. The sample records roughly 120,000 clones, about 74% being singletons. Sequenced input: PBMCs. All receptors derive from a woman between 40 and 55 years old in good health and CMV-seropositive.

This clone has just one count. This rearrangement joins TRBV4-1 to TRBJ2-4; D is perhaps TRBD2 (6 bases). The CDR3 is made up of 14 amino acids. Trimming removed 3 bases at V and 7 bases at J, with 13 bases between. From germline, CDR1 is MGHRA and CDR2 YSYEKL. The CDR3 DNA is TGCGCCAGCAGCCATGTTTCCGGGACTAACATTCAGTACTTC. Translated, it gives CASSHVSGTNIQYF.

The V and J genes are TRBV6-5 and TRBJ1-2; D unclear. The CDR3 is 12 residues long. Germline V CDR1 and CDR2: MNHEY, SVGAGI. V gave up 5 bases and J gave up 7 bases, with 11 bases separating them. DNA of the CDR3: TGTGCCAGCAGTCGCCCTCCAGGTGGCTACACCTTC. Amino acid sequence: CASSRPPGGYTF.

The V gene is TRBV5-4, the J gene TRBJ2-2; D uncertain. The CDR3 extends over 14 amino acids. From germline, CDR1 is SGHNT and CDR2 YYREEE (reference sequence). V lost 4 bases and J lost 4, with 11 bases in between. The CDR3 sequence: CASSTDLGTGELFF. Here the CDR3 DNA reads TGTGCCAGCAGCACCGACTTGGGCACCGGGGAGCTGTTTTTT.

The chain combines TRBV19 with TRBJ2-7; a possible D gene is TRBD2 (5 bases). In germline, CDR1 is LNHDA, CDR2 SQIVND (reference sequence). The CDR3 runs 13 residues. V lost 6 bases, J lost 1 base, and 10 bases lay in between. CDR3 coding DNA: TGTGCCAGTAGCCTGGCGGGTTCCTACGAGCAGTACTTC. It specifies CASSLAGSYEQYF.

The chain carries TRBV21-1 and TRBJ1-3; the table's D call, TRBD1, has no DNA check behind it. TRBV21-1 represents a pseudogene. The CDR3 contains 15 residues. The CDR3 protein is CASSAIQGTGNTIYF. CDR3 DNA: TGTGCCAGCAGCGCCATCCAGGGGACTGGAAACACCATATATTTT.

This chain connects TRBV15 to TRBJ1-1; the D gene is possibly TRBD1 (5 bases). CDR1 is LNHNV, CDR2 YYDKDF, per germline (reference sequence). This CDR3 is built from 15 residues. Trimming removed 2 bases at V and 1 base at J, with 11 bases between. CDR3 nucleotides: TGTGCCACCAGCAGAATTGGGGCAGGGAACACTGAAGCTTTCTTT. Its protein product is CATSRIGAGNTEAFF.

The chain carries TRBV4-1 and TRBJ2-4, with D possibly matching TRBD2 (6 bases). This CDR3 spans 15 amino acids. Trimming pared 3 bases from V and 0 bases from J, leaving 9 bases between. Germline assignment: CDR1 MGHRA and CDR2 YSYEKL. The chain's CDR3 is CASSQPGLAKNIQYF. In DNA, the CDR3 is TGCGCCAGCAGCCAGCCGGGACTAGCCAAAAACATTCAGTACTTC.

With regard to this clone: Other DNA variants within this sample encode the same CDR3. This rearrangement joins TRBV29-1 to TRBJ2-7; D ambiguous. Germline lookup yields CDR1 SQVTM and CDR2 ANQGSEA. The V and J ends lost 1 base and 4 bases respectively, with 5 bases between them. This CDR3 has 11 residues. The DNA of the CDR3 is TGCAGCGTTGAAGGTCGGTACGAGCAGTACTTC. Residues: CSVEGRYEQYF.

The chain employs TRBV6-5 and TRBJ2-7, with 8 positions matching TRBD1. From germline, CDR1 is MNHEY and CDR2 SVGAGI. The CDR3 covers 13 residues. Unmatched junction bases numbered 4, after V lost 2 bases and J lost 7 bases. The CDR3 loop is CASSYDTGGEQYF. The CDR3 DNA sequence: TGTGCCAGCAGTTACGACACAGGGGGGGAGCAGTACTTC.